This paragraph reports one T cell receptor (beta chain). The data originate from a study of blood T cell repertoires in COVID-19. Study-wide context: T cells, B-cell-depleted T cells, or PBMCs provided the cDNA or gDNA that served as material.

The data were produced by immunoSEQ multiplex PCR, yet TCRdb's version contains in-frame clones alone and is incomplete. The sample yields hundreds of thousands of clones, 70% to 90% seen once. This CDR3 is 16 amino acids long. Germline-derived CDR1 and CDR2 are SGHTA and FQGNSA. Germline trimming cut 2 bases from V and 4 bases from J; bases unmatched to any gene: 9. The receptor comes from a middle-aged man who had recovered from COVID-19. This rearrangement joins TRBV7-2 to TRBJ2-3, with TRBD2 matching 7 bases. Sequencing input: PBMCs or T cells enriched from blood (not recorded which). The CDR3 loop reads CASSLYSGNLADTQYF. CDR3 nucleotides: TGTGCCAGCAGCTTATACAGCGGGAATCTTGCAGATACGCAGTATTTT.